Listed here are 21 T cell receptor beta chains from one sample, sequenced in a study of cytomegalovirus exposure and HLA in healthy donors. PCR was performed using 60 Vbeta and 13 Jbeta primers. The repertoire was sequenced with immunoSEQ multiplex PCR; TCRdb's copy has only in-frame clones and lacks some. The data show 110,000 or so clones, 65% to 85% seen once. The material sequenced was PBMCs. These TCRs come from a woman aged 18-29 years in good health and CMV-seronegative.

The CDR3 spells CSVAGRASTDTQYF. The CDR3 nucleotides are TGCAGCGTTGCCGGGCGGGCGTCAACAGATACGCAGTATTTT. The J gene is TRBJ2-3, the V gene TRBV29-1, with D tentatively TRBD2 (5 bases). The germline V and J ends were trimmed by 4 bases and 3 bases, with 14 bases remaining between them. Germline CDR1 and CDR2: SQVTM and ANQGSEA. CDR3 length: 14 residues.

This clone was detected once. The chain employs TRBV29-1 and TRBJ1-1; possibly TRBD1 for D (5 bases). This CDR3 has 14 residues. Germline-derived CDR1 and CDR2 are SQVTM and ANQGSEA. V was cut by 5 bases and J by 4 bases, with 17 bases left in between. The CDR3 is CSVTGGQIFTEAFF. CDR3 DNA sequence: TGCAGCGTTACAGGCGGACAAATCTTCACTGAAGCTTTCTTT. Full variable domain (outside the CDR3, taken from reference TRBV29-1 and TRBJ1-1): SAVISQKPSRDICQRGTSLTIQCQVDSQVTMMFWYRQQPGQSLTLIATANQGSEATYESGFVIDKFPISRPNLTFSTLTVSNMSPEDSSIYLCSVTGGQIFTEAFFGQGTRLTVV.

V gene TRBV7-9 combines with J gene TRBJ2-3; D may be TRBD2 (6 bases). The V gene lost 1 base and the J gene lost 2 bases, with 13 bases spanning the gap. The germline gives CDR1 SEHNR, CDR2 FQNEAQ (reference sequence). CDR3 size: 16 residues. The CDR3 region is CASSLGGGLDTDTQYF. The CDR3 nucleotides read TGTGCCAGCAGCTTAGGGGGAGGCCTCGACACAGATACGCAGTATTTT.

The rearrangement links TRBV11-3 to TRBJ2-7; a weak D match, TRBD1 (6 bases). Trimming shortened V by 5 bases and J by 3 bases, and 14 bases separated the two germline ends. This CDR3 contains 14 residues. Germline CDR1 and CDR2: SGHNT and YENEEA. This CDR3 is CASSPHPGDYEQYV. The CDR3 coding sequence is TGTGCCAGCAGCCCCCATCCAGGGGACTACGAGCAGTACGTC.

This clone was detected once. The chain has TRBV29-1 and TRBJ1-1; the match to TRBD1 covers 10 bases. After removal of 5 bases from V and 1 base from J, the junction contained 16 bases not matched to a gene. The CDR3 consists of 18 residues. CDR1 and CDR2 (germline): SQVTM, ANQGSEA. The CDR3 DNA reads TGCAGCGTTTGGGGTCGGGGGGGACAGGGGAGAAAGAACACTGAAGCTTTCTTT. Its translation: CSVWGRGGQGRKNTEAFF.

The rearrangement uses TRBV2 and TRBJ1-2, with D tentatively TRBD1 (5 bases). The V end lost 8 bases, the J end lost 2 bases, and 18 bases lay between the germline ends. The CDR3 extends over 15 amino acids. Germline CDR1 SNHLY, CDR2 FYNNEI. CDR3: CASGIVGRSNYGYTF. The CDR3 region has the DNA TGTGCCAGCGGTATAGTGGGGCGGTCAAACTATGGCTACACCTTC.

The chain employs TRBV6-6 and TRBJ1-5; maybe TRBD1 (6 bases). CDR3 length equals 14 residues. Germline V lookup: CDR1 MNHNY, CDR2 SVGAGI (reference sequence). Trimming removed 6 bases from V and 5 bases from J, with 14 bases in between. DNA for the CDR3: TGTGCCAGCAGCATATACAGGGTGGATCAGCCCCAGCATTTT. It specifies CASSIYRVDQPQHF.

A single count supports this clone. In the same sample, other DNA sequences code for this CDR3. The rearrangement joins TRBV19 to TRBJ1-5, with TRBD1 as a possible D gene (6 bases). Germline CDR1 LNHDA, CDR2 SQIVND (reference sequence). The CDR3 extends over 14 amino acids. Deletions cut 3 bases from V and 5 bases from J, with 11 bases between. CDR3 DNA sequence: TGTGCCAGTAGTATTGGGGGCGAATATCAGCCCCAGCATTTT. The encoded protein is CASSIGGEYQPQHF.

In its sample, this clone was seen a few times. V gene TRBV7-9 combines with J gene TRBJ1-1, with unresolved D. Trimming stripped 6 bases from V and 0 bases from J, with 8 bases between. Per the germline V gene, CDR1 is SEHNR and CDR2 is FQNEAQ (reference sequence). The CDR3 extends over 13 amino acids. CDR3 sequence: CASRQSMNTEAFF. Here the CDR3 DNA reads TGTGCCAGCAGACAGTCAATGAACACTGAAGCTTTCTTT.

V is TRBV28 and J is TRBJ2-2, with 8 nucleotides matching TRBD1. The CDR3 spans 14 residues. The V gene end was trimmed by 6 bases and the J gene end by 5 bases; junction bases not matched to a gene: 5. The germline V gene encodes CDR1 MDHEN and CDR2 SYDVKM. CDR3 protein: CASSTGGGTGELFF. In DNA, the CDR3 is TGTGCCAGCAGCACAGGGGGTGGTACCGGGGAGCTGTTTTTT.

This chain joins TRBV18 and TRBJ2-7, with D perhaps TRBD2 (5 bases). The CDR3 sequence is 13 residues long. The V end was cut by 3 bases, the J end by 6 bases, with 12 bases between. The V gene's germline CDR1 is KGHSH and CDR2 LQKENI. The DNA of the CDR3 is TGTGCCAGCTCACCTAACGGACTGTTCGAGCAGTACTTC. Protein product: CASSPNGLFEQYF.

The gene calls are TRBV9 and TRBJ1-5, with 7 bases fitting TRBD1. Germline loops: CDR1 SGDLS, CDR2 YYNGEE. Unmatched junction bases numbered 5, after V lost 4 bases and J lost 4 bases. The CDR3 length is 14 residues. For the CDR3, the DNA is TGTGCCAGCAGCCTCGGGACAGCAAATCAGCCCCAGCATTTT. Translated, it gives CASSLGTANQPQHF.

This sequence joins TRBV2 and TRBJ2-5; D not resolved. The J call may not be correct, given that the DNA end is closer to TRBJ2-7. This CDR3 is 12 amino acids long. Per germline, CDR1 SNHLY and CDR2 FYNNEI. For the CDR3, the DNA is TGTGCCAGTAGTAGGGACTCCTACGAGCAGTACTTC. Residues: CASSRDSYEQYF.

The chain joins TRBV7-9 to TRBJ2-7, with 10 bases matching TRBD1. Losses at the gene ends were 4 bases for V and 4 bases for J; bases not matched to a gene: 4. CDR1 is SEHNR and CDR2 is FQNEAQ in the germline V gene (reference sequence). The CDR3 has 14 amino acids. The CDR3 region is CASSSTGGAYEQYF. The DNA for the CDR3 is TGTGCCAGCAGCTCGACAGGGGGCGCTTACGAGCAGTACTTC.

The J gene is TRBJ2-1, the V gene TRBV11-2; TRBD2 aligns across 13 bases. Germline-derived CDR1 and CDR2 are SGHAT and FQNNGV. The CDR3 consists of 19 residues. With V trimmed by 6 bases and J by 4 bases, 15 bases remained unmatched. In nucleotides, the CDR3 is TGTGCCAGCAGACGAACTAGCGGGGGGGCAAGTCGACAGTACAATGAGCAGTTCTTC. Residues: CASRRTSGGASRQYNEQFF.

The chain couples TRBV18 to TRBJ2-7; TRBD2 matches at 11 bases. V shed 6 bases and J 0 bases; nucleotides not matched to a gene: 7. The CDR3 runs to 16 residues. Germline values: CDR1 KGHSH, CDR2 LQKENI. CDR3: CASSPTSGASSYEQYV. The CDR3 DNA is TGTGCCAGCTCCCCGACTAGCGGGGCGAGCTCCTACGAGCAGTACGTC.

V gene TRBV28 combines with J gene TRBJ1-2; TRBD1 might be the D (5 bases). Per the germline V gene, CDR1 is MDHEN and CDR2 is SYDVKM. The CDR3 extends over 14 amino acids. V was shortened by 2 bases and J by 0 bases, with 7 bases between the two germline ends. This chain's CDR3 is CASSLDRPNYGYTF. The DNA for the CDR3 is TGTGCCAGCAGTTTAGACAGACCTAACTATGGCTACACCTTC.

The chain carries TRBV11-2 and TRBJ2-7, with 7 bases aligning to TRBD1. The germline V gene has CDR1 SGHAT and CDR2 FQNNGV. V gave up 9 bases and J gave up 5 bases; unmatched junction bases: 7. This CDR3 comprises 12 residues. This chain's CDR3 is CASKTGTHEQYF. CDR3 in DNA: TGTGCCAGTAAGACAGGGACCCACGAGCAGTACTTC.

The chain carries TRBV11-2 and TRBJ2-3, with TRBD1 matching 9 bases. The germline V gene encodes CDR1 SGHAT and CDR2 FQNNGV. The ends lost 3 bases at V and 5 bases at J; junction bases unmatched: 6. This CDR3 contains 15 residues. The CDR3: CASSFRTGEGDTQYF. The DNA of the CDR3 is TGTGCCAGCAGCTTCCGGACAGGGGAGGGAGATACGCAGTATTTT.

The chain carries TRBV2 and TRBJ1-2; D gene ambiguous. This CDR3 comprises 14 residues. The germline V gene has CDR1 SNHLY and CDR2 FYNNEI. Deletions cut 5 bases from V and 5 bases from J, with 15 bases between. DNA of the CDR3: TGTGCCAGCAGTCTTAAACTTACAGAATATGGCTACACCTTC. It is translated as CASSLKLTEYGYTF.

This chain joins TRBV6-1 and TRBJ1-5, with 8 bases identical to TRBD1. J was trimmed by 2 bases and V by 5 bases; bases with no gene match: 5. CDR1 is MNHNS, CDR2 SASEGT, per germline. The CDR3 runs to 15 residues. As DNA, the CDR3 is TGTGCCAGCAGTTGGAAGACAGGGGGCAATCAGCCCCAGCATTTT. This sequence encodes CASSWKTGGNQPQHF.